Listed here are 7 T cell receptor beta chains from one sample, sequenced in a study of T cell repertoires in cytomegalovirus infection. These receptors have no known antigen. Via MiXCR, TCRdb re-called the reads, giving one row per CDR3 protein. The sample carries over 100,000 distinct CDR3 sequences, 25% to 30% recorded once. Sample: CD8+ T cells from cultured PBMCs, taken from culture after CMV antigen stimulation. Receptors originate from a human donor in good health (CMV status not recorded). Some clones in this sample may be carry-over from other donors' samples.

V and J are TRBV7-2 and TRBJ2-3; TRBD1 might be the D (5 bases). Germline values: CDR1 SGHTA, CDR2 FQGNSA. Trimming stripped 2 bases from V and 4 bases from J, with 13 bases between. The CDR3 spans 15 residues. DNA for the CDR3: TGTGCCAGCAGCTTATCGACAGTGACCTCAGATACGCAGTATTTT. Translated: CASSLSTVTSDTQYF.

Written as DNA, the CDR3 is TGTGCCAGCAGTGATAGGGGACTGTCCAATCAGCCCCAGCATTTT. Translated, it gives CASSDRGLSNQPQHF. The chain couples TRBV6-1 to TRBJ1-5; tentative D call: TRBD1 (5 bases). From germline, CDR1 is MNHNS and CDR2 SASEGT. V was trimmed by 3 bases and J by 3 bases, leaving 12 bases between them. The CDR3 consists of 15 residues.

This clonotype was seen a few times. The J gene is TRBJ2-7, the V gene TRBV28, with D possibly being TRBD1 or TRBD2 (5 bases each). The CDR3 has 14 residues. V was trimmed by 2 bases and J by 7 bases, leaving 15 bases between them. Germline V CDR1 and CDR2: MDHEN, SYDVKM. CDR3 DNA: TGTGCCAGCAGTTTACCCTTCGGGGCCGGAGAGCAGTACTTC. As protein: CASSLPFGAGEQYF.

Only a few counts were recorded for this clonotype. This chain connects TRBV4-1 to TRBJ2-7; D may correspond to TRBD1 or TRBD2 (5 bases each). Deletions cut 0 bases from V and 6 bases from J, with 15 bases between. Germline CDR1 reads MGHRA; CDR2 reads YSYEKL. CDR3 length: 15 residues. The CDR3 bases are TGCGCCAGCAGCCAAGATGGGGGAAACGGCGGCGAGCAGTACTTC. It is translated as CASSQDGGNGGEQYF.

The chain joins TRBV5-5 to TRBJ2-3, with a tentative D call TRBD2 (5 bases). Trimming cost V 0 bases and J 4 bases, with 15 bases left between them. Germline assignment: CDR1 SGHKS and CDR2 YYEKEE (reference sequence). The CDR3 is 16 residues long. CDR3 sequence: CASSLEDGPGADTQYF. The CDR3 DNA follows: TGTGCCAGCAGCTTGGAGGACGGTCCCGGGGCAGATACGCAGTATTTT.

This clonotype was counted a single time. The chain recombines TRBV25-1 with TRBJ1-2; no clear D. The ends were cut back, 7 bases at V and 4 bases at J, with 13 bases in the middle. The CDR3 loop spans 13 amino acids. Germline CDR1 and CDR2: MGHDK and SYGVNS. The CDR3 coding sequence is TGTGCCAGCATGGGTGACAATCTCTATGGCTACACCTTC. Protein: CASMGDNLYGYTF.

The chain joins TRBV3-1 to TRBJ1-2, with 9 nucleotides matching TRBD1. The V gene end was trimmed by 0 bases and the J gene end by 8 bases; junction bases not matched to a gene: 16. Germline lookup yields CDR1 LGHDT and CDR2 YNNKEL (reference sequence). The CDR3 covers 18 residues. CDR3 in amino acids: CASSQELVRDRAKWGYTF. The CDR3 DNA sequence: TGTGCCAGCAGCCAAGAACTTGTCCGGGACAGGGCTAAATGGGGCTACACCTTC.